The 21 T cell receptor beta chains presented below share a single source sample, sequenced in a study of CD8+ T cells in alopecia areata (dated by TCRdb to the late 2010s). The library relied on the immunoSEQ multiplex PCR assay. To provide template for TCR sequencing, every sample had RNA extracted and reverse transcribed into cDNA. The table comes from immuneACCESS by way of TCRdb, which keeps in-frame sequences with V and J called. Part of the clones is missing from these tables; in studies checked, under half for an unresolved V gene and the rest for unknown reasons. In this sample the table shows under 250,000 clones, approximately 70% of which occur a single time. Of the sample, 1% to 1.5% falls within the top ten clones. The treatment or condition tag for this specimen amounts to: oral pan-JAK inhibitor, 5-10 mg twice daily. This specimen was CD4+ T cells sorted from blood, taken at week 44, from a patient treated with tofacitinib. The receptors stem from a human donor with alopecia areata.

The chain carries TRBV30 and TRBJ1-6, with TRBD1 matching over 9 bases. The CDR3 extends over 15 amino acids. V was clipped by 1 base and J by 7 bases; unmatched bases: 5. Germline CDR1 reads GTSNPN; CDR2 reads SVGIG (reference sequence). The CDR3 region is CAWSALTGGNSPLHF. The CDR3 coding sequence is TGTGCCTGGAGTGCACTGACAGGGGGAAATTCACCCCTCCACTTT.

Comment on this clone: The junction and the germline gene differ at one end; a read error may be behind it. The gene calls are TRBV29-1 and TRBJ1-1; D might be TRBD1 (6 bases). Per germline, CDR1 SQVTM and CDR2 ANQGSEA. CDR3 size: 13 residues. The CDR3 protein is CSVEEVRGFQGDF. The CDR3 coding sequence is TGCAGCGTTGAAGAGGTCAGGGGATTTCAAGGGGACTTT.

Notes on this clone: The junction departs from germline at one end; a sequencing error may be responsible. The rearrangement joins TRBV23-1 to TRBJ2-2, with D tentatively TRBD1 or TRBD2 (7 bases each). Being an ORF, TRBV23-1 has a function that is uncertain. This CDR3 has 17 residues. The CDR3 region has the DNA TGCGCCAGCACTCAATTCCGGGGGGACAGAAACACCGGGGAGCTGTTTTTT. This translates into CASTQFRGDRNTGELFF.

The CDR3 spells CATGDLGGTEAFF. CDR3 nucleotides: TGTGCCACGGGGGATTTAGGGGGCACTGAAGCTTTCTTT. The V gene is TRBV10-3, the J gene TRBJ1-1; D is perhaps TRBD1 (6 bases). The CDR3 has 13 residues. CDR1 and CDR2 (germline): ENHRY, SYGVKD. Trimming left V 10 bases short and J 4 bases short, with 16 bases between.

J is TRBJ2-7 and V is TRBV6-6, with 7 bases that match TRBD2. The germline gives CDR1 MNHNY, CDR2 SVGAGI (reference sequence). The CDR3 totals 12 residues. V shed 10 bases and J 1 base; nucleotides not matched to a gene: 4. In DNA form, the CDR3 reads TGTGCCACCCACGGGGGGTCCTACGAGCAGTACTTC. Translation gives CATHGGSYEQYF.

The rearrangement uses TRBV6-5 and TRBJ1-1; no reliable D call. V lost 6 bases, J lost 1 base, and 9 bases lay in between. CDR3 length equals 13 residues. CDR1 is MNHEY and CDR2 is SVGAGI in the germline V gene. CDR3 sequence: CASSPGRNTEAFF. CDR3 DNA: TGTGCCAGCAGCCCCGGCCGGAACACTGAAGCTTTCTTT.

Notes on this clone: Other DNA sequences in this specimen translate into the identical CDR3. The chain combines TRBV29-1 with TRBJ2-3; D not resolved. Germline values: CDR1 SQVTM, CDR2 ANQGSEA. This CDR3 contains 9 residues. The ends were cut back, 4 bases at V and 4 bases at J, with 0 bases in the middle. The CDR3 protein is CSVADTQYF. The CDR3 DNA sequence: TGCAGCGTTGCAGATACGCAGTATTTT.

This chain uses TRBV7-2 with TRBJ2-7; 12 nucleotides agree with TRBD1. Per the germline V gene, CDR1 is SGHTA and CDR2 is FQGNSA. The junction had 12 bases not matched to a gene; V was cut back by 5 bases and J by 7 bases. This CDR3 has 16 amino acids. Written as DNA, the CDR3 is TGTGCCAGCAGCCCCGGAGCGGGACAGGGGGCACGGGAGCAGTACTTC. It translates to CASSPGAGQGAREQYF.

The chain is built from TRBV14 and TRBJ2-1; the D gene is possibly TRBD1 (5 bases). Trimming stripped 6 bases from V and 12 bases from J, with 15 bases between. The germline V gene encodes CDR1 SGHDN and CDR2 FVKESK. CDR3 length equals 12 residues. Here the CDR3 DNA reads TGTGCCAGCAGTGCACAGTTTCAGGGGCAGTTCTTC. This encodes CASSAQFQGQFF.

This chain connects TRBV29-1 to TRBJ1-1; TRBD1 might be the D (6 bases). Germline CDR1 SQVTM, CDR2 ANQGSEA. V lost 5 bases and J lost 11, with 15 bases in between. The CDR3 covers 11 residues. The CDR3 spells CSVTHREEAFF. Here the CDR3 DNA reads TGCAGCGTTACACACAGGGAGGAGGCTTTCTTT. Full variable domain (remainder filled in from reference TRBV29-1 and TRBJ1-1): SAVISQKPSRDICQRGTSLTIQCQVDSQVTMMFWYRQQPGQSLTLIATANQGSEATYESGFVIDKFPISRPNLTFSTLTVSNMSPEDSSIYLCSVTHREEAFFGQGTRLTVV.

The rearrangement joins TRBV10-1 to TRBJ2-7; D could derive from TRBD1 or TRBD2 (5 bases each). The CDR3 sequence is 13 residues long. Trimming took 6 bases from V and 5 from J, leaving 14 bases between them. CDR1 is WNHNN, CDR2 SYGVQD, per germline (reference sequence). The CDR3 sequence: CASSWDPGNEQYF. CDR3 nucleotides: TGCGCCAGCAGCTGGGACCCTGGAAACGAGCAGTACTTC.

The rearrangement uses TRBV15 and TRBJ2-3, with a weak D call TRBD1 (6 bases). The CDR3 sequence is 15 residues long. Germline CDR1 and CDR2: LNHNV and YYDKDF (reference sequence). V was cut by 1 base and J by 5 bases, with 13 bases left in between. The CDR3 region is CATSRAWGRQDTQYF. CDR3 nucleotides: TGTGCCACCAGCAGAGCTTGGGGGCGACAAGATACGCAGTATTTT.

V usage is TRBV2 and J usage is TRBJ2-6, with D perhaps TRBD2 (6 bases). The germline V and J ends were trimmed by 7 bases and 0 bases, with 10 bases remaining between them. The CDR3 is 15 residues long. Germline loops: CDR1 SNHLY, CDR2 FYNNEI. The CDR3 loop reads CASITGSSGANVLTF. DNA for the CDR3: TGTGCCAGCATAACCGGGAGCTCTGGGGCCAACGTCCTGACTTTC.

Worth noting for this clone: The same CDR3 can be traced to other DNA sequences in this sample. V usage is TRBV29-1 and J usage is TRBJ1-6, with D tentatively TRBD1 (5 bases). The CDR3 has 13 amino acids. Germline V gene sequence: CDR1 SQVTM, CDR2 ANQGSEA. Trimming pared 4 bases from V and 6 bases from J, leaving 10 bases between. CDR3 DNA: TGCAGCGTTGGTGGGACGGCTAATTCACCCCTCCACTTT. This codes for CSVGGTANSPLHF.

V is TRBV4-3 and J is TRBJ2-1; 11 positions agree with TRBD2. The CDR3 spans 17 residues. The germline V gene encodes CDR1 LGHNA and CDR2 YSLEER. The V and J ends lost 0 bases and 4 bases, in that order; junction bases with no gene match: 5. The CDR3 region is CASSQEVPSGGYNEQFF. Here the CDR3 DNA reads TGCGCCAGCAGCCAAGAAGTCCCTAGCGGGGGGTACAATGAGCAGTTCTTC.

The chain is built from TRBV9 and TRBJ2-1; no definite D call. Germline CDR1 SGDLS, CDR2 YYNGEE. The CDR3 is 13 amino acids. The V and J ends lost 4 bases and 5 bases respectively, with 10 bases between them. CDR3 nucleotide sequence: TGTGCCAGCAGCACAACAAGAGACAATGAGCAGTTCTTC. This sequence encodes CASSTTRDNEQFF. The variable domain in full, with the rest retrieved from reference TRBV9 and TRBJ2-1, is DSGVTQTPKHLITATGQRVTLRCSPRSGDLSVYWYQQSLDQGLQFLIQYYNGEERAKGNILERFSAQQFPDLHSELNLSSLELGDSALYFCASSTTRDNEQFFGPGTRLTVL.

The chain joins TRBV10-1 to TRBJ2-2; D unresolved. Between the trimmed V and J ends, which lost 2 bases and 3 bases, there was a span of 4 bases. Germline V CDR1 and CDR2: WNHNN, SYGVQD (reference sequence). The CDR3 contains 13 residues. CDR3 nucleotide sequence: TGCGCCAGCAGTGAGCGTTACACCGGGGAGCTGTTTTTT. This encodes CASSERYTGELFF.

This clone has at least ten counts. This chain connects TRBV10-2 to TRBJ1-4; possible D gene TRBD1, 6 bases. There are 14 residues in the CDR3. The germline V and J ends were trimmed by 4 bases and 1 base, with 7 bases remaining between them. CDR1 is WSHSY and CDR2 is SAAADI in the germline V gene. CDR3 sequence (DNA): TGCGCCAGCAGTGGAGGGGGAACTAATGAAAAACTGTTTTTT. This encodes CASSGGGTNEKLFF.

This chain uses TRBV7-9 with TRBJ2-1, with TRBD2 identical over 9 bases. Germline values: CDR1 SEHNR, CDR2 FQNEAQ (reference sequence). Trimming cost V 0 bases and J 7 bases; bases outside gene matches: 7. This CDR3 is built from 16 residues. CDR3 nucleotide sequence: TGTGCCAGCAGCTTAGCTGGCGGGGGGGCTGTAAATGAGCAGTTCTTC. Protein product: CASSLAGGGAVNEQFF.

The chain combines TRBV30 with TRBJ2-1, with 10 bases that match TRBD2. J gave up 6 bases and V 5 bases, and 7 bases lay outside the gene matches. The CDR3 extends over 14 amino acids. In germline, CDR1 is GTSNPN, CDR2 SVGIG (reference sequence). CDR3 region: CAWEAGGLGNEQFF. The CDR3 DNA is TGTGCCTGGGAAGCGGGGGGGCTGGGCAATGAGCAGTTCTTC.

The V call is TRBV4-3, the J call TRBJ2-3, with 8 bases fitting TRBD2. Germline lookup yields CDR1 LGHNA and CDR2 YSLEER. With V trimmed by 0 bases and J by 0 bases, 5 bases remained unmatched. The length of the CDR3 is 17 residues. In DNA, the CDR3 is TGCGCCAGCAGCCAAGACCCCAGCGGGGGTAGCACAGATACGCAGTATTTT. As protein: CASSQDPSGGSTDTQYF.